A selection of T cell receptor beta chains follows, all from one sample in a study of blood T cells in healthy people across ages. MiXCR, applied by TCRdb to the 5' RACE reads, yields one record per CDR3 protein. The sample has 500,000 to 700,000 distinct CDR3 sequences, about 30% seen once; the top ten hold 15% to 19%. Specimen: blood. The receptors come from a woman of 80 years or more in good health. Each CDR3 is given with its conserved first and last residue. Each record gives: CDR3 length, clone size, V gene, J gene, D gene, CDR3 DNA, CDR3 protein. D genes are given only for firm matches. The size entry is marked missing in some rows and otherwise reads once, few, many or a size class.

13	many	TRBV4-1	TRBJ1-2	NA	TGCGCCAGCAGCCAAGGTTTCAGTCGGGGCTACACCTTC	CASSQGFSRGYTF
16	NA	TRBV10-3	TRBJ2-2	NA	TGTGCCATCAGTGGGGTGACACTTTCGGGAACTGGGGAGCTGTTTTTT	CAISGVTLSGTGELFF
15	many	TRBV7-6	TRBJ2-7	NA	TGTGCCAGCAGCCCTACCGGGGTTTACTCCTACGAGCAGTACTTC	CASSPTGVYSYEQYF
14	many	TRBV12-3/TRBV12-4	TRBJ1-2	NA	TGTGCCAGCAGGGCGGCAGGGACGAACTATGGCTACACCTTC	CASRAAGTNYGYTF
15	NA	TRBV12-3/TRBV12-4	TRBJ2-3	TRBD1	TGTGCCAGCAGTGCCGGGACAGAGAGAACAGATATGCAGTATTTT	CASSAGTERTDMQYF
14	NA	TRBV29-1	TRBJ2-1	TRBD1	TGCAGCGTTGAGGGGACAGGGGGCTACAATGAGCAGTTCTTC	CSVEGTGGYNEQFF
15	few	TRBV12-5	TRBJ2-1	TRBD2	TGTGCTAGTGGCCTGTGGGGGGGGGTTCGTAATGAGCAGTTCTTC	CASGLWGGVRNEQFF
11	few	TRBV20-1	TRBJ1-1	NA	TGCAGTGCTCCTGTCCCCTCTCAAGCTTTCTTT	CSAPVPSQAFF
16	many	TRBV7-3	TRBJ2-5	NA	TGTGCCAGCAGCTTAACGGGTGTGGCGGGGCAGGAGACCCAGTACTTC	CASSLTGVAGQETQYF
15	NA	TRBV19	TRBJ2-7	NA	TGTGCCAGTAGTATTGGGTCCGGAGGGTCAGAGGCCCAGTACTTC	CASSIGSGGSEAQYF
16	few	TRBV5-1	TRBJ1-1	NA	TGCGCCAGCAGCTTGGGGGGGAGCCCTATGAACACTGAAGCTTTCTTT	CASSLGGSPMNTEAFF
11	NA	TRBV20-1	TRBJ2-5	NA	TGCAGTGCTATTAAGGGAGAGACCCACTACTTC	CSAIKGETHYF
15	NA	TRBV6-2/TRBV6-3	TRBJ2-5	TRBD2	TGTGCCAGCAGTCCCGGTAGCGGGAGTAGGAAGACCCAGTACTTC	CASSPGSGSRKTQYF
14	many	TRBV28	TRBJ2-7	TRBD2	TGTGCCAGCAGCAAACTAGCGGGGGACCTCGAGCAGTACTTC	CASSKLAGDLEQYF
14	NA	TRBV7-2	TRBJ2-7	NA	TGTGCCAGCAGCTTGACCCTAATGAACTACGAGCAGTACTTC	CASSLTLMNYEQYF
12	many	TRBV7-2	TRBJ1-2	NA	TGTGCCAGCAGCCCAAGGACAGCGGACTACACCTTC	CASSPRTADYTF
15	many	TRBV9	TRBJ1-2	TRBD1	TGTGCCAGCAGCGCATCTGGACAGGGCCTATATGGCTACACCTTC	CASSASGQGLYGYTF
16	few	TRBV27	TRBJ2-2	TRBD2	TGTGCCAGCAATGACCGTGGGACTAGTAGGACCGGGGAGCTGTTTTTT	CASNDRGTSRTGELFF
16	few	TRBV9	TRBJ2-7	NA	TGTGCCAGCAGCGTAAATACGGGGGCCACCTACAGTGAGCAGTACTTC	CASSVNTGATYSEQYF